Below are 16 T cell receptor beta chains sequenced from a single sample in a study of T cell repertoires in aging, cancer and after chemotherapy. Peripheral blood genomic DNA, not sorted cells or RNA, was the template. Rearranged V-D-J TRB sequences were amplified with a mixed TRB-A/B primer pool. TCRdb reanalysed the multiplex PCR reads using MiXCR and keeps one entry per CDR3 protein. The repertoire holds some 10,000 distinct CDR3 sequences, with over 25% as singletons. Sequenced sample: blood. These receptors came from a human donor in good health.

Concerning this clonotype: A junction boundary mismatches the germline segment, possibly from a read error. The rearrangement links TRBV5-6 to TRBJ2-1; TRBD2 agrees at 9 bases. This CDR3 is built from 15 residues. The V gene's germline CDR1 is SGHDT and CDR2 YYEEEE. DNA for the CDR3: TGCGCCAGCAGGGAATCTAGCGGGATGGCGAATGAGCAGTTCTTC. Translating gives CASRESSGMANEQFF.

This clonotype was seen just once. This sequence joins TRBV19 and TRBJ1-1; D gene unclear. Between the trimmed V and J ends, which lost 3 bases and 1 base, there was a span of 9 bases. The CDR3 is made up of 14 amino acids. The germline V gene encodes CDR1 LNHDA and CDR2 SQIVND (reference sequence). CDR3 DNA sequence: TGTGCCAGTAGTATTTTGGTCCAGAACACTGAAGCTTTCTTT. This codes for CASSILVQNTEAFF.

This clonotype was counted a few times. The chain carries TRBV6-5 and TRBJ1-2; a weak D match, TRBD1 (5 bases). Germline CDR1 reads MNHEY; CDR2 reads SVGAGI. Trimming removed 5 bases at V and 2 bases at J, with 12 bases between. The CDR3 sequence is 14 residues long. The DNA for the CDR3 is TGTGCCAGCAGTGCTCAGGGCTTCAACTATGGCTACACCTTC. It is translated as CASSAQGFNYGYTF.

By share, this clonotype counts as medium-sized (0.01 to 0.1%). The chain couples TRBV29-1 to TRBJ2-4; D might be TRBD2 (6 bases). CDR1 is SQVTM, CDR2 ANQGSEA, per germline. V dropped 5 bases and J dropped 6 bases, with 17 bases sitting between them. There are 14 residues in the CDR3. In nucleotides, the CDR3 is TGCAGCGTTCCGACTAGTCTCGGTCCAAACATTCAGTACTTC. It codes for CSVPTSLGPNIQYF.

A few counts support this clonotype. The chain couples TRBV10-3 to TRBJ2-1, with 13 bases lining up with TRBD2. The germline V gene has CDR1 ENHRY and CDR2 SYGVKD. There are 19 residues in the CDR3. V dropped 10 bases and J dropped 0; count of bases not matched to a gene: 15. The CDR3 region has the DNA TGTGCCACCAAGGTCCCGACTAGCGGGGGGCATAGCTCCTACAATGAGCAGTTCTTC. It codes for CATKVPTSGGHSSYNEQFF.

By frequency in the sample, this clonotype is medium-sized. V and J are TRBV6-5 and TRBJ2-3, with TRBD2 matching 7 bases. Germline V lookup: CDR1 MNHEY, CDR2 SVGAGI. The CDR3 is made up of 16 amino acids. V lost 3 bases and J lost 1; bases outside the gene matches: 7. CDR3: CASSYTWEGGTDTQYF. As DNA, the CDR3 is TGTGCCAGCAGTTATACCTGGGAGGGTGGCACAGATACGCAGTATTTT.

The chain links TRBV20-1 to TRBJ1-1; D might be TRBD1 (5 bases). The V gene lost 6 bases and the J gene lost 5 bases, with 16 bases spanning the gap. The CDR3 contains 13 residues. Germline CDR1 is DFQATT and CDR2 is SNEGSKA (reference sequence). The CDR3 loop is CSAPRDYGTEAFF. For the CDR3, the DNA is TGCAGTGCCCCCCGGGACTATGGGACTGAAGCTTTCTTT.

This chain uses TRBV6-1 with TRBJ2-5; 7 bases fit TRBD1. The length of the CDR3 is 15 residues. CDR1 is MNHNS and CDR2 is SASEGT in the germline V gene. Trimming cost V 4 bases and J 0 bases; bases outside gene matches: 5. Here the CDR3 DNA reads TGTGCCAGCAGTGTACAGGGGACAAACCAAGAGACCCAGTACTTC. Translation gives CASSVQGTNQETQYF.

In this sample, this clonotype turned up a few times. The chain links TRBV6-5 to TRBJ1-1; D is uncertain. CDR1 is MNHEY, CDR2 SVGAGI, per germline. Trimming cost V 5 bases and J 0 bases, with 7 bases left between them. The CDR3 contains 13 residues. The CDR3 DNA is TGTGCCAGCAGTCTCGACGTGAACACTGAAGCTTTCTTT. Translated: CASSLDVNTEAFF.

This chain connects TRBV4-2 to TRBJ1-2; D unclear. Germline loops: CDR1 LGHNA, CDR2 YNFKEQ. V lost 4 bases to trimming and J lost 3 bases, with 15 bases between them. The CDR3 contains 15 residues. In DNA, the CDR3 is TGTGCCAGCAGCCGGAGCTCGGGTCAAGACTATGGCTACACCTTC. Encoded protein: CASSRSSGQDYGYTF.

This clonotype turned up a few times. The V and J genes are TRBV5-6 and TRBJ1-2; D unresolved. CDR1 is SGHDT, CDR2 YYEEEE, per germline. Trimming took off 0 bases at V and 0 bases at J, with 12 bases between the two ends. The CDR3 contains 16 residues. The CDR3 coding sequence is TGTGCCAGCAGCTTGGTCGTACGAGGAACTAACTATGGCTACACCTTC. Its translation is CASSLVVRGTNYGYTF. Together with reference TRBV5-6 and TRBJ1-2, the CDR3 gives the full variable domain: DAGVTQSPTHLIKTRGQQVTLRCSPKSGHDTVSWYQQALGQGPQFIFQYYEEEERQRGNFPDRFSGHQFPNYSSELNVNALLLGDSALYLCASSLVVRGTNYGYTFGSGTRLTVV.

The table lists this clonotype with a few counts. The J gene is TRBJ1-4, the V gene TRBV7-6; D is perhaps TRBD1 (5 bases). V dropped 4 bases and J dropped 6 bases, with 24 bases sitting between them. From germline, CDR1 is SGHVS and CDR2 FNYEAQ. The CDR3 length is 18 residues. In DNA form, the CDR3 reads TGTGCCAGCAGCTACTCCCCCTCCGGGGCCTGGGGCGATGAAAAACTGTTTTTT. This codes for CASSYSPSGAWGDEKLFF. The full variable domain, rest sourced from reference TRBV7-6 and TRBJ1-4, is GAGVSQSPRYKVTKRGQDVALRCDPISGHVSLYWYRQALGQGPEFLTYFNYEAQQDKSGLPNDRFSAERPEGSISTLTIQRTEQRDSAMYRCASSYSPSGAWGDEKLFFGSGTQLSVL.

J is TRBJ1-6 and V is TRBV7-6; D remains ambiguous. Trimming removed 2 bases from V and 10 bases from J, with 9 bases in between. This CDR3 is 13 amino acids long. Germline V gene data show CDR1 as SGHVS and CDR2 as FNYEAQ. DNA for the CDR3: TGTGCCAGCAGCTTAACATCAGGCTCACCCCTCCACTTT. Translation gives CASSLTSGSPLHF.

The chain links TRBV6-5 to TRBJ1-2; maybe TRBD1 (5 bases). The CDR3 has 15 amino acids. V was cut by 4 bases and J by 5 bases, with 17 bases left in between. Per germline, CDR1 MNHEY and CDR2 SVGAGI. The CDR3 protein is CASSSRGAGWYGYTF. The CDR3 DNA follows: TGTGCCAGCAGTTCACGAGGGGCGGGGTGGTATGGCTACACCTTC.

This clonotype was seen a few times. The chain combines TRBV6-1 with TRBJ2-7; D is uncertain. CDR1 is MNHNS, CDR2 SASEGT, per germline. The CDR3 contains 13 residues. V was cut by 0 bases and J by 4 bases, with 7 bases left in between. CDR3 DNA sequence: TGTGCCAGCAGTGAAGCGATACGGTACGAGCAGTACTTC. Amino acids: CASSEAIRYEQYF.

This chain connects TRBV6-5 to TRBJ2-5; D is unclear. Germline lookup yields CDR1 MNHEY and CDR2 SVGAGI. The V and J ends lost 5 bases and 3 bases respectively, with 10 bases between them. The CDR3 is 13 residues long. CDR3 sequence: CASSGFGEETQYF. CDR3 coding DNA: TGTGCCAGCAGTGGATTTGGAGAAGAGACCCAGTACTTC.